This T cell receptor (beta chain) was retrieved from a study of shared clonotypes between healthy human individuals. Study-wide points: Clonotypes shared by all four donors outscored non-shared clonotypes in generation probability. It was the few donors that limited the genetic and exposure-history diversity represented.

V lost 4 bases, J lost 8 bases, and 11 bases lay in between. The CDR3 extends over 13 amino acids. Germline V gene data show CDR1 as SEHNR and CDR2 as FQNEAQ (reference sequence). Comment on this clone: Its antigen is not identified.

Data came from immunoSEQ multiplex PCR; TCRdb stores just in-frame clones and leaves some out. The sample yields roughly 2,500,000 clones, over 85% seen once. Sequencing was performed on naive CD4+ T cells from PBMCs. Subset given: CD45RA+ positively selected. The sequence was obtained from a man aged 18 to 29 in good health. Some clones in this sample may be carry-over from other donors' samples. The chain employs TRBV7-9 and TRBJ1-4; no firm D call. The CDR3 DNA is TGTGCCAGCAGCTCCAACTTGTGGGAAAAACTGTTTTTT. Its protein is CASSSNLWEKLFF.